These 28 T cell receptor beta chains were sequenced from one sample in a study of blood T cell repertoires in COVID-19 (dated by TCRdb to the early 2020s). The library was generated by the immunoSEQ multiplex PCR assay. TCRdb re-hosts the immuneACCESS table, in-frame sequences only. Its copies lack some clones; in the studies checked, an unresolved V gene accounts for under half of them, and the cause for the rest is not known. For this sample there are about 13,000 clones; about 80% appear just once. The ten biggest clones cover approximately 40% of the sample. Input material: peripheral blood. The source is an elderly woman with acute or convalescent COVID-19.

This clone was picked up one time. The V and J genes are TRBV11-2 and TRBJ1-4, with 8 bases lining up with TRBD1. CDR3 length: 15 residues. Per germline, CDR1 SGHAT and CDR2 FQNNGV. The V segment lost 1 base and the J segment 5 bases; nucleotides outside the gene matches: 3. For the CDR3, the DNA is TGTGCCAGCAGCTTAGGGACAGGGAGAAATGAAAAACTGTTTTTT. It codes for CASSLGTGRNEKLFF.

This clone was recorded once. The V call is TRBV11-2, the J call TRBJ1-3; D is perhaps TRBD1 (6 bases). Trimming cost V 4 bases and J 0 bases, with 13 bases left between them. Germline CDR1 is SGHAT and CDR2 is FQNNGV. CDR3 size: 16 residues. The CDR3 region is CASSSGGLGSGNTIYF. Here the CDR3 DNA reads TGTGCCAGCAGCTCCGGGGGGCTGGGCTCTGGAAACACCATATATTTT.

The rearrangement joins TRBV28 to TRBJ1-6; maybe TRBD1 (5 bases). The CDR3 loop spans 16 amino acids. The germline V and J ends were trimmed by 5 bases and 0 bases, with 11 bases remaining between them. Germline V gives CDR1 MDHEN, CDR2 SYDVKM. CDR3 nucleotides: TGTGCCAGCAGTCCTGTGGGGCGCTCCTATAATTCACCCCTCCACTTT. It codes for CASSPVGRSYNSPLHF.

The chain joins TRBV5-1 to TRBJ2-7; 11 bases map to TRBD2. CDR1 is SGHRS, CDR2 YFSETQ, per germline. This CDR3 has 16 residues. V gave up 4 bases and J gave up 5 bases; unmatched junction bases: 11. The CDR3 coding sequence is TGCGCCAGCAGCCCCATTCTAGCGGGGGGATCCCACGAGCAGTACTTC. Amino acid sequence: CASSPILAGGSHEQYF.

This chain links TRBV10-3 with TRBJ2-3; 10 bases are a match to TRBD2. CDR1 is ENHRY and CDR2 is SYGVKD in the germline V gene. V lost 10 bases and J lost 7; bases outside the gene matches: 11. The CDR3 totals 14 residues. As DNA, the CDR3 is TGTGCCACCCAGGCACTAGCGGGGTTAAATACGCAGTATTTT. Translating gives CATQALAGLNTQYF.

The chain has TRBV5-6 and TRBJ2-2, with 9 bases matching TRBD1. The CDR3 length is 17 residues. CDR1 SGHDT and CDR2 YYEEEE come from the germline V gene. Trimming took 0 bases from V and 6 from J; bases not matched to a gene: 9. The DNA of the CDR3 is TGTGCCAGCAGCTTGGTGGGACAGGGCCCCAACTCCGGGGAGCTGTTTTTT. It translates to CASSLVGQGPNSGELFF.

This clone came up a few times. This rearrangement joins TRBV7-2 to TRBJ2-5, with D possibly matching TRBD1 (6 bases). In germline, CDR1 is SGHTA, CDR2 FQGNSA. The CDR3 length is 14 residues. The V end was cut by 3 bases, the J end by 2 bases, with 10 bases between. CDR3 amino acids: CASSFQGSQETQYF. CDR3 nucleotides: TGTGCCAGCAGCTTTCAGGGGTCGCAAGAGACCCAGTACTTC.

This chain uses TRBV18 with TRBJ2-3; 11 nucleotides agree with TRBD1. The CDR3 is 21 amino acids. The J segment lost 0 bases and the V segment lost 3 bases, leaving 17 bases of the junction unmatched. From germline, CDR1 is KGHSH and CDR2 LQKENI. The CDR3 spells CASSPPGQGAYKYRSTDTQYF. CDR3 sequence (DNA): TGTGCCAGCTCACCCCCCGGACAGGGGGCATATAAATATCGTAGCACAGATACGCAGTATTTT.

The chain employs TRBV7-9 and TRBJ1-2, with D perhaps TRBD1 (6 bases). The CDR3 is 14 residues long. Trimming cost V 8 bases and J 6 bases, with 19 bases left between them. Germline lookup yields CDR1 SEHNR and CDR2 FQNEAQ (reference sequence). CDR3: CASLARGSGHGYTF. CDR3 sequence (DNA): TGTGCCAGCCTCGCGAGGGGGTCGGGGCATGGCTACACCTTC. The full variable domain, completed using reference TRBV7-9 and TRBJ1-2, is DTGVSQNPRHKITKRGQNVTFRCDPISEHNRLYWYRQTLGQGPEFLTYFQNEAQLEKSRLLSDRFSAERPKGSFSTLEIQRTEQGDSAMYLCASLARGSGHGYTFGSGTRLTVV.

This chain joins TRBV5-1 and TRBJ2-1, with D tentatively TRBD2 (7 bases). Germline CDR1 is SGHRS and CDR2 is YFSETQ. V shed 4 bases and J shed 5 bases, with 10 bases lying between them. The CDR3 spans 13 residues. The CDR3 DNA sequence: TGCGCCAGCAGCACGCGGGGGCACAATGAGCAGTTCTTC. Its protein product is CASSTRGHNEQFF.

This chain uses TRBV7-7 with TRBJ2-2; 10 nucleotides agree with TRBD1. Unmatched junction bases numbered 4, after V lost 5 bases and J lost 4 bases. This CDR3 contains 15 residues. CDR1 SSHAT and CDR2 FNYEAQ come from the germline V gene (reference sequence). DNA for the CDR3: TGTGCCAGCAGCACAGGACAGGGGGGCACCGGGGAGCTGTTTTTT. Translated: CASSTGQGGTGELFF. Based on the CDR3 plus reference TRBV7-7 and TRBJ2-2, the full variable domain is GAGVSQSPRYKVTKRGQDVTLRCDPISSHATLYWYQQALGQGPEFLTYFNYEAQPDKSGLPSDRFSAERPEGSISTLTIQRTEQRDSAMYRCASSTGQGGTGELFFGEGSRLTVL.

The V call is TRBV3-1 (or the pseudogene TRBV3-2), the J call TRBJ2-2; unclear D gene. Per germline, CDR1 LGHDT and CDR2 YNNKEL (reference sequence). Trimming took 1 base from V and 6 from J, leaving 9 bases between them. The CDR3 runs to 14 residues. CDR3 sequence (DNA): TGTGCCAGCAGCCAAGGACTGAGTGCCGGGGAGCTGTTTTTT. Amino acid sequence: CASSQGLSAGELFF.

The chain links TRBV4-1 to TRBJ1-3; D may be TRBD1 (5 bases). CDR1 and CDR2 (germline): MGHRA, YSYEKL. Trimming left V 1 base short and J 2 bases short, with 12 bases between. The CDR3 contains 16 residues. The CDR3 here is CASSQGAAGTGNTIYF. In DNA form, the CDR3 reads TGCGCCAGCAGCCAAGGGGCGGCAGGGACTGGAAACACCATATATTTT.

The chain combines TRBV6-6 with TRBJ1-2; 8 bases map to TRBD1. CDR1 is MNHNY and CDR2 is SVGAGI in the germline V gene (reference sequence). V was pared by 0 bases and J by 8 bases, with 8 bases of the junction left unmatched. The CDR3 length is 15 residues. CDR3 sequence (DNA): TGTGCCAGCAGTTACTCGGGGCAGGGGGCGTGGGGCTACACCTTC. It translates to CASSYSGQGAWGYTF.

The chain joins TRBV6-5 to TRBJ1-1; possibly TRBD1 for D (5 bases). The CDR3 totals 15 residues. Germline values: CDR1 MNHEY, CDR2 SVGAGI. Trimming removed 6 bases from V and 5 bases from J, with 19 bases in between. CDR3 DNA: TGTGCCAGCAGGCACGCAAGTCGGGGGAAAACTGAAGCTTTCTTT. Translated: CASRHASRGKTEAFF.

There are a few counts of this clone. The CDR3 coding sequence is TGTGCCTGGAGGAGGGCCAGGGGCTCGGTTAGGTATGGCTACACCTTC. It is translated as CAWRRARGSVRYGYTF. V is TRBV30 and J is TRBJ1-2, with D possibly being TRBD1 (6 bases). The CDR3 sequence is 16 residues long. Germline V gene sequence: CDR1 GTSNPN, CDR2 SVGIG (reference sequence). V was clipped by 3 bases and J by 5 bases, with 22 bases between them.

In its sample, this clone was seen a few times. V is TRBV6-5 and J is TRBJ1-5; D is possibly TRBD1 (5 bases). Germline V gene lookup returns CDR1 MNHEY and CDR2 SVGAGI. Trimming pared 5 bases from V and 3 bases from J, leaving 11 bases between. The CDR3 has 14 amino acids. For the CDR3, the DNA is TGTGCCAGCAGTCTCCAGGGTGCCAATCAGCCCCAGCATTTT. This translates into CASSLQGANQPQHF.

The chain combines TRBV9 with TRBJ1-6, with D perhaps matching TRBD1 (5 bases). V was pared by 10 bases and J by 9 bases, with 20 bases between. Germline V gives CDR1 SGDLS, CDR2 YYNGEE. The CDR3 spans 14 residues. CDR3 in DNA: TGTGCCCGCGGGGGGGGGACGGCCTCTTCACCCCTCCACTTT. This encodes CARGGGTASSPLHF. Full variable domain (rest looked up from reference TRBV9 and TRBJ1-6): DSGVTQTPKHLITATGQRVTLRCSPRSGDLSVYWYQQSLDQGLQFLIQYYNGEERAKGNILERFSAQQFPDLHSELNLSSLELGDSALYFCARGGGTASSPLHFGNGTRLTVT.

This chain uses TRBV11-2 with TRBJ2-4; TRBD1 aligns across 10 bases. The CDR3 totals 14 residues. Germline CDR1 and CDR2: SGHAT and FQNNGV. With V trimmed by 5 bases and J by 4 bases, 2 bases remained unmatched. The CDR3 DNA is TGTGCCAGCAGCGGGGACAGGGGTAAAAACATTCAGTACTTC. Encoded protein: CASSGDRGKNIQYF.

The CDR3 region is CASSLDGQWQETQYF. CDR3 coding DNA: TGTGCCAGTAGTCTCGACGGACAGTGGCAAGAGACCCAGTACTTC. The rearrangement uses TRBV19 and TRBJ2-5, with a weak D call TRBD1 (6 bases). V lost 5 bases, J lost 2 bases, and 15 bases lay in between. This CDR3 comprises 15 residues. Germline V gene sequence: CDR1 LNHDA, CDR2 SQIVND (reference sequence).

The rearrangement uses TRBV7-2 and TRBJ1-5; 8 bases line up with TRBD1. The J segment lost 6 bases and the V segment lost 6 bases, leaving 10 bases of the junction unmatched. Looked up from germline, CDR1 is SGHTA and CDR2 is FQGNSA. The length of the CDR3 is 15 residues. The CDR3 nucleotides are TGTGCCAGCAGACGAACAGGGGGGTTCGGTCAGCCCCAGCATTTT. Protein sequence: CASRRTGGFGQPQHF.

The V and J genes are TRBV10-3 and TRBJ2-7; 7 positions match TRBD1. The V and J ends lost 4 bases and 1 base, in that order; junction bases with no gene match: 10. CDR1 ENHRY and CDR2 SYGVKD come from the germline V gene. The CDR3 covers 16 residues. CDR3 sequence reads: CAISGYRGRLSYEQYF. The CDR3 DNA is TGTGCCATCAGTGGTTACAGGGGAAGGTTATCCTACGAGCAGTACTTC.

V and J are TRBV12-3 or TRBV12-4 and TRBJ1-1; a weak D match, TRBD1 (5 bases). The CDR3 covers 13 residues. The V end was cut by 3 bases, the J end by 6 bases, with 11 bases between. The CDR3 here is CASSLAGRAEAFF. For the CDR3, the DNA is TGTGCCAGCAGTTTGGCAGGGCGTGCTGAAGCTTTCTTT.

This chain uses TRBV7-8 with TRBJ2-5; 10 positions match TRBD2. Germline V gene data show CDR1 as SGHVS and CDR2 as FQNEAQ. V dropped 3 bases and J dropped 2; count of bases not matched to a gene: 3. The CDR3 is 15 amino acids. The CDR3 sequence is CASSFQRGGQETQYF. CDR3 in DNA: TGTGCCAGCAGCTTCCAGCGGGGGGGACAAGAGACCCAGTACTTC. Using reference TRBV7-8 and TRBJ2-5 for the parts outside the CDR3, the full variable domain is GAGVSQSPRYKVAKRGQDVALRCDPISGHVSLFWYQQALGQGPEFLTYFQNEAQLDKSGLPSDRFFAERPEGSVSTLKIQRTQQEDSAVYLCASSFQRGGQETQYFGPGTRLLVL.

The chain carries TRBV27 and TRBJ1-6, with TRBD1 matching 11 bases. The CDR3 consists of 14 residues. Germline CDR1 MNHEY, CDR2 SMNVEV (reference sequence). V shed 7 bases and J 7 bases; nucleotides not matched to a gene: 3. The CDR3 nucleotides are TGTGCCAGCACCGGGACAGGGGGGAATTCACCCCTCCACTTT. This gives the protein CASTGTGGNSPLHF.

V and J are TRBV9 and TRBJ2-3; no clear D. Germline V gene data show CDR1 as SGDLS and CDR2 as YYNGEE. The CDR3 totals 13 residues. The V end lost 2 bases, the J end lost 4 bases, and 8 bases lay between the germline ends. CDR3 bases: TGTGCCAGCAGCGTCGCTAGTCCAGATACGCAGTATTTT. It yields the protein CASSVASPDTQYF. Combining the CDR3 with reference TRBV9 and TRBJ2-3 gives the whole variable domain DSGVTQTPKHLITATGQRVTLRCSPRSGDLSVYWYQQSLDQGLQFLIQYYNGEERAKGNILERFSAQQFPDLHSELNLSSLELGDSALYFCASSVASPDTQYFGPGTRLTVL.

The chain is built from TRBV12-5 and TRBJ2-3; weak D call: TRBD1 (5 bases). The CDR3 consists of 14 residues. Looked up from germline, CDR1 is LGHNT and CDR2 is FRNRAP. The V gene lost 1 base and the J gene lost 10 bases, with 15 bases spanning the gap. CDR3 loop: CASGLEYRSGPQYF. Here the CDR3 DNA reads TGTGCTAGTGGTTTGGAGTATCGTTCAGGGCCGCAGTATTTT.

This chain connects TRBV5-6 to TRBJ1-4, with 10 bases identical to TRBD1. Germline V gene data show CDR1 as SGHDT and CDR2 as YYEEEE. This CDR3 spans 16 amino acids. Trimming removed 4 bases from V and 3 bases from J; junction bases left unmatched: 6. As DNA, the CDR3 is TGTGCCAGCAGCCTCCCGGGACAGGGGCCTAATGAAAAACTGTTTTTT. Translating it yields CASSLPGQGPNEKLFF. The entire variable domain, with the rest obtained from reference TRBV5-6 and TRBJ1-4, is as follows: DAGVTQSPTHLIKTRGQQVTLRCSPKSGHDTVSWYQQALGQGPQFIFQYYEEEERQRGNFPDRFSGHQFPNYSSELNVNALLLGDSALYLCASSLPGQGPNEKLFFGSGTQLSVL.